The T cell receptor (beta chain) described here comes from a study of vaccination and CD4 T cells after COVID-19. Sequencing of cultured CD4+ T cell DNA used the Oncomine TCR Beta short-read assay. From CD4+ T cells that had been cultured, genomic DNA was extracted. TCRdb ran MiXCR on the PCR reads and lists one entry per CDR3 protein. Among some 10,000 distinct CDR3 sequences, less than 55% were seen once, and the ten largest hold 12%. Treatment indicated: approximately nine-day PBMC culture with coronavirus spike peptide pools or control peptides (ViraFEST assay). The unexposed donor provided CD4+ T cells, which were taken before the COVID-19 pandemic (2011-2018). Antigen-specific T cell expansion with peptide pools preceded TCR sequencing in the ViraFEST approach. Trimming removed 6 bases from V and 11 bases from J, with 19 bases in between. Germline-derived CDR1 and CDR2 are MNHNS and SASEGT. This CDR3 is built from 13 residues.

This clonotype was observed a handful of times. Its antigen is undetermined. The sequencing input was CD4+ T cells from blood, cultured in vitro. The chain couples TRBV6-1 to TRBJ1-1; no definite D call. The source is a human donor in good health. The CDR3 nucleotides read TGTGCCAGCAGGTCTACGGCCCGTAGGATGGCTTTCTTT. Translated: CASRSTARRMAFF.